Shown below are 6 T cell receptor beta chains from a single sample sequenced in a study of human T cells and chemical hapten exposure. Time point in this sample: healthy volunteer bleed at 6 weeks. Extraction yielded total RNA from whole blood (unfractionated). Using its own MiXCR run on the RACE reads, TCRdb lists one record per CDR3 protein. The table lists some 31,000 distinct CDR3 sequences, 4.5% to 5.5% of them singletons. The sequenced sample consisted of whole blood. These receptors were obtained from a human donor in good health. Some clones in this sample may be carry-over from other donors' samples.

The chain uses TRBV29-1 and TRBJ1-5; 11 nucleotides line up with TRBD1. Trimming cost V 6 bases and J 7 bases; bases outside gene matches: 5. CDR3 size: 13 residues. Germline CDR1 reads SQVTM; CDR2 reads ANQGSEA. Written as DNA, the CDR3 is TGCAGCGTCGGACAGGGGGCCAACCAGCCCCAGCATTTT. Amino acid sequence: CSVGQGANQPQHF.

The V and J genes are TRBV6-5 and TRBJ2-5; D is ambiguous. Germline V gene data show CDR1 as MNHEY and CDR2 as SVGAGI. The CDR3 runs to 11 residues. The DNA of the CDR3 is TGTGACAGAAGTTCGTCGGGGACCCAGTACTTC. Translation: CDRSSSGTQYF.

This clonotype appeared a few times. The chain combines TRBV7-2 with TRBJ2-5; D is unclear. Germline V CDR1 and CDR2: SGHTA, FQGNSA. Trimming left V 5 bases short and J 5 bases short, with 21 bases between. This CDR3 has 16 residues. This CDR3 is CASSRTARLEVETQYF. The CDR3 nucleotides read TGTGCCAGCAGCCGTACAGCGAGATTAGAAGTGGAGACCCAGTACTTC.

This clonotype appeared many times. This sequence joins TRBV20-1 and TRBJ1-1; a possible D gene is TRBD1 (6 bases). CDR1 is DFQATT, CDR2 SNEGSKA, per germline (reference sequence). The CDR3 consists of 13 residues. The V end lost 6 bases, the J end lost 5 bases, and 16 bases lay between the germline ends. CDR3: CSATGTPATEAFF. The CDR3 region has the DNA TGCAGTGCGACTGGGACACCCGCAACTGAAGCTTTCTTT.

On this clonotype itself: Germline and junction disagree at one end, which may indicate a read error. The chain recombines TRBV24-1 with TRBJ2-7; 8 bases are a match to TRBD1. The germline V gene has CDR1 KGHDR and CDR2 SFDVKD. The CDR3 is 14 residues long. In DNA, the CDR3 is TGTGCCACCAGTGATTCTTGGACAGGGACCGAGCCGTACTTC. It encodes CATSDSWTGTEPYF.

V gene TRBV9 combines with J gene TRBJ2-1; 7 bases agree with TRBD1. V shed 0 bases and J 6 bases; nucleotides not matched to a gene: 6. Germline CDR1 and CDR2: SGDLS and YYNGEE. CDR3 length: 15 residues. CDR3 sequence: CASSVGGQRLNEQFF. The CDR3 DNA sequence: TGTGCCAGCAGCGTAGGGGGACAGCGGCTCAATGAGCAGTTCTTC.